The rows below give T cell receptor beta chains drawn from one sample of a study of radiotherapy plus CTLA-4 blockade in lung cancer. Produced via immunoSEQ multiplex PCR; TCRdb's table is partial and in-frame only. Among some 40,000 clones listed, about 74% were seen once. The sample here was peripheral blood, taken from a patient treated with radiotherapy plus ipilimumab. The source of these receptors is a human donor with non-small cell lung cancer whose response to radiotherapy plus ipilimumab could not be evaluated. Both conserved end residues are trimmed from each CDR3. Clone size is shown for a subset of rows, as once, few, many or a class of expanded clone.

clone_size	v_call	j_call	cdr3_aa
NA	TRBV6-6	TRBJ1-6	ASSPPGQANSPLH
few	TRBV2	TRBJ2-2	ASMGQDPQRTGELF
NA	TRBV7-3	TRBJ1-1	ASSLGRVNTEAF
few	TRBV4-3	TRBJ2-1	ASSRQGDPPYNEQF
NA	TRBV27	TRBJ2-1	ASSSWDNSYNEQF
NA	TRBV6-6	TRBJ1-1	ASGAWGGRGTEAF
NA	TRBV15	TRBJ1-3	ATSRVSGGSGNTIY
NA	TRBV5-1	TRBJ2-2	ASSWRARDTGELF
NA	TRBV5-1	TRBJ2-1	ASSPTGTNSYNEQF
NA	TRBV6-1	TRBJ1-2	ASRVQDRAFYGYT
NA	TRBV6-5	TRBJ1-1	ASRPRGNTEAF
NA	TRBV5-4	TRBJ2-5	ASSSRTSGNYGETQY
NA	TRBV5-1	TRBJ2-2	ASSPSTGTSSGELF
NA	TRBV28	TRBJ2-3	ASSLEGRRTDTQY
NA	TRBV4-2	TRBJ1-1	ASSPGQGGDTEAF
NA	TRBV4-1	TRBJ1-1	ASTTGGTNTEAF
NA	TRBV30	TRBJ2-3	AWSVVTSTQY
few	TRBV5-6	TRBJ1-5	ASSAGLGNQPQH
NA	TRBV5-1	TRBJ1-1	ASSNQGGNTEAF
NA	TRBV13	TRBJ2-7	ASRRGGSSYEQY
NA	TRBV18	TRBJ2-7	ASSHRQGSYEQY
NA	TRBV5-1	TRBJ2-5	ASSLLTSGGETQY
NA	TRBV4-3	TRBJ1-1	ASSYRPGTPGVDTEAF
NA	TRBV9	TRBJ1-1	ASTVGKWRNTEAF
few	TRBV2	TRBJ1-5	ASSEFVGTGSYSNQPQH
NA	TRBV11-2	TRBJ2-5	ASSAGLDGTQY
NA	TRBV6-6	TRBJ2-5	ASSLLGLALTETQY
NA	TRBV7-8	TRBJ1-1	ASSYTDRVGTEAF